The following is a T cell receptor beta chain sequence with its context. These data belong to a study of blood T cell repertoires in COVID-19. Authors' processing steps: The authors estimated nucleated cell counts from reference gene primer amplification. Sequencing was performed with immunoSEQ multiplex PCR; in TCRdb, only in-frame clones are kept and a portion is missing. V, J and clone size were drawn from that table, and D and trimming were deduced from the DNA. The profile shows about 350,000 clones, 80% to 90% of them singletons. The CDR3 sequence is 16 residues long. Trimming took 4 bases from V and 3 from J; bases not matched to a gene: 6. Germline V CDR1 and CDR2: SGHTA, FQGNSA.

The sequence was obtained from a woman aged 45-65 years with COVID-19, enrolled during active disease. The sequencing input was peripheral blood. The chain combines TRBV7-2 with TRBJ2-2, with 9 bases lining up with TRBD1. CDR3 sequence reads: CASSWWTGADTGELFF. The CDR3 nucleotides read TGTGCCAGCAGCTGGTGGACAGGGGCGGACACCGGGGAGCTGTTTTTT.